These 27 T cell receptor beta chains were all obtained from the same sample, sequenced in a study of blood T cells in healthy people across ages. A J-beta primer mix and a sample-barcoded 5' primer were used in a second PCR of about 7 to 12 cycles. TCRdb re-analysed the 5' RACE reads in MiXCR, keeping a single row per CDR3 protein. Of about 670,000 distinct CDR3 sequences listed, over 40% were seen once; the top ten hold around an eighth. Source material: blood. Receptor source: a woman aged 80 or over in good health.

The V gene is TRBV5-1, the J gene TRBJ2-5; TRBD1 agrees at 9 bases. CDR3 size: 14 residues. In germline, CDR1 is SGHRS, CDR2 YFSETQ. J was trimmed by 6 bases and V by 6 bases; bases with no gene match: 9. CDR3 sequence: CASTLTGQGKTQYF. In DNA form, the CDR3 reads TGCGCCAGCACTTTAACCGGACAGGGGAAGACCCAGTACTTC.

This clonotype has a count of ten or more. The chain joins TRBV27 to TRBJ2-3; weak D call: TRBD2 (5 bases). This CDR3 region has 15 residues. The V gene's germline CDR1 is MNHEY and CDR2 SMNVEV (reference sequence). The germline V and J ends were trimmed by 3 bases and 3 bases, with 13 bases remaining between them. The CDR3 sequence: CASSFVGAITDTQYF. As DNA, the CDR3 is TGTGCCAGCAGTTTTGTGGGAGCGATAACAGATACGCAGTATTTT.

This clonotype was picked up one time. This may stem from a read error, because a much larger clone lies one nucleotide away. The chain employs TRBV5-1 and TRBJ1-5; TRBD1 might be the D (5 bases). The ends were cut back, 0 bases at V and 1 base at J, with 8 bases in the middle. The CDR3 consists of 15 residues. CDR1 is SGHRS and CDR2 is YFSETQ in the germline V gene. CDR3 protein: CASSLGGTSNQPQHF. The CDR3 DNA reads TGCGCCAGCAGCTTGGGAGGGACGAGCAATCAGCCCCAGCATTTT. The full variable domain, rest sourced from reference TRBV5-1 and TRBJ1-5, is KAGVTQTPRYLIKTRGQQVTLSCSPISGHRSVSWYQQTPGQGLQFLFEYFSETQRNKGNFPGRFSGRQFSNSRSEMNVSTLELGDSALYLCASSLGGTSNQPQHFGDGTRLSIL.

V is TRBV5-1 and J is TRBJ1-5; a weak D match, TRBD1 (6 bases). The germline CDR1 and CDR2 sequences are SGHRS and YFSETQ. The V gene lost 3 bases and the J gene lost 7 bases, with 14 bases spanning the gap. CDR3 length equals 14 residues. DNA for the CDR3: TGCGCCAGCAGCTATCAGGGGCAGGGACAGCCCCAGCATTTT. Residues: CASSYQGQGQPQHF.

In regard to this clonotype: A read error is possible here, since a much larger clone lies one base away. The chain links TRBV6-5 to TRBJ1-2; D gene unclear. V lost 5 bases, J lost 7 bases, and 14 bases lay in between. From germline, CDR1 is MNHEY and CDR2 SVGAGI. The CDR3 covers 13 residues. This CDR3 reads CASSLLGSSGYTF. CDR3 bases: TGTGCCAGCAGTCTACTGGGTTCAAGTGGCTACACCTTC.

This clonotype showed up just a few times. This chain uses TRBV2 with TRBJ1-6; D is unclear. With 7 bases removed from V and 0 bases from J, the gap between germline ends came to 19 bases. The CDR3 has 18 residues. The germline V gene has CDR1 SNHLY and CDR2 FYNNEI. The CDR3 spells CASTLQGGRSSYNSPLHF. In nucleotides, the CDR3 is TGTGCCAGCACCCTTCAAGGTGGACGGAGCTCCTATAATTCACCCCTCCACTTT.

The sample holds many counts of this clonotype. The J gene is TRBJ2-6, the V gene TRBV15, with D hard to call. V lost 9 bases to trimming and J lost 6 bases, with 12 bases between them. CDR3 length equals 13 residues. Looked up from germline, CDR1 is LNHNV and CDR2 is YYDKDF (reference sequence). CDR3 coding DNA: TGTGCCACTAGCTGGGATGTGGCCAACGTCCTGACTTTC. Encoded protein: CATSWDVANVLTF. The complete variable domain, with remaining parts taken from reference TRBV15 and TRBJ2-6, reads DAMVIQNPRYQVTQFGKPVTLSCSQTLNHNVMYWYQQKSSQAPKLLFHYYDKDFNNEADTPDNFQSRRPNTSFCFLDIRSPGLGDTAMYLCATSWDVANVLTFGAGSRLTVL.

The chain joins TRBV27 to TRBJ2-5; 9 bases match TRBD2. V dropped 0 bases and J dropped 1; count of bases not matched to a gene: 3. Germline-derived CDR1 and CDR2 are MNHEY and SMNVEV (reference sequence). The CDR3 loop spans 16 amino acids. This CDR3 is CASSLSYSGSQETQYF. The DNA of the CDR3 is TGTGCCAGCAGTTTATCTTATAGCGGGAGCCAAGAGACCCAGTACTTC.

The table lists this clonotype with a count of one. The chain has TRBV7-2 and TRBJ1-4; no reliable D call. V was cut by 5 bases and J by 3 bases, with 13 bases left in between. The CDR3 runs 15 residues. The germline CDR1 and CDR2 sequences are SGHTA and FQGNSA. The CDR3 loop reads CASSPWAAANEKLFF. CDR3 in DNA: TGTGCCAGCAGCCCCTGGGCAGCGGCTAATGAAAAACTGTTTTTT.

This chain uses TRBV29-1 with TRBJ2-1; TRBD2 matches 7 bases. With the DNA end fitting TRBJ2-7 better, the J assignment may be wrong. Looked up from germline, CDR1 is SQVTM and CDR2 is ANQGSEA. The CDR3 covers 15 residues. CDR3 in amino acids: CSVEDLDSGYNEQYF. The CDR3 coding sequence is TGCAGCGTTGAAGATCTTGATAGCGGGTACAATGAGCAGTACTTC.

The CDR3 loop reads CASSRAGSGRVSGELFF. The CDR3 coding sequence is TGTGCCAGCAGCCGTGCAGGTAGCGGGAGGGTTTCCGGGGAGCTGTTTTTT. The rearrangement joins TRBV4-2 to TRBJ2-2; 11 bases align to TRBD2. The CDR3 has 17 residues. CDR1 and CDR2 from the germline V gene are LGHNA and YNFKEQ. Trimming cost V 4 bases and J 6 bases; bases outside gene matches: 10.

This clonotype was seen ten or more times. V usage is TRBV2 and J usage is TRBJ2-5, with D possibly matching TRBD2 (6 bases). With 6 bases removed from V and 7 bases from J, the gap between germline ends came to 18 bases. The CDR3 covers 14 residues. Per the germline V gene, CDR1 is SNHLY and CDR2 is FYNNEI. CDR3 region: CASRLGLSGWTQYF. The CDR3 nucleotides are TGTGCCAGCAGGCTTGGACTATCCGGTTGGACCCAGTACTTC.

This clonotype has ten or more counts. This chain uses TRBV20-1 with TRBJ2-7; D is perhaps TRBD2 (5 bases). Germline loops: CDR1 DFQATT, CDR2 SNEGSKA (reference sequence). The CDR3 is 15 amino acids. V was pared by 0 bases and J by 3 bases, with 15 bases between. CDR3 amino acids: CSARDLDLNLYEQYF. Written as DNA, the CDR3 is TGCAGTGCTAGAGATTTGGACTTAAATCTCTACGAGCAGTACTTC.

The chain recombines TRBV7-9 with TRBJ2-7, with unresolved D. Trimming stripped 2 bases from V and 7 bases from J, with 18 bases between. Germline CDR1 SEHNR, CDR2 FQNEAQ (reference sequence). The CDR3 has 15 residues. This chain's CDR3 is CASSLLGSLSPEQYF. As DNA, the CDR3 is TGTGCCAGCAGCTTATTGGGGTCCCTAAGTCCTGAGCAGTACTTC. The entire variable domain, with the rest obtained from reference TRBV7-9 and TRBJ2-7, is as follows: DTGVSQNPRHKITKRGQNVTFRCDPISEHNRLYWYRQTLGQGPEFLTYFQNEAQLEKSRLLSDRFSAERPKGSFSTLEIQRTEQGDSAMYLCASSLLGSLSPEQYFGPGTRLTVT.

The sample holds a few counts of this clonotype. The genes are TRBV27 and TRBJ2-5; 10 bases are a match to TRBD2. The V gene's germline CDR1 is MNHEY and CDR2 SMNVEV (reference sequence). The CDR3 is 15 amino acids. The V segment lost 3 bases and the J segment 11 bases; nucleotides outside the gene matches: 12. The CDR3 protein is CASSFRAGGPYGQYF. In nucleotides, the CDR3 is TGTGCCAGCAGTTTCAGAGCGGGAGGGCCGTACGGGCAGTACTTC.

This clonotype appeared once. The CDR3 DNA sequence: TGCAGCGTTGAAGAACGTGGGGGGAGCTATGGCTACACCTTC. Its translation: CSVEERGGSYGYTF. The V and J genes are TRBV29-1 and TRBJ1-2; a possible D gene is TRBD1 (5 bases). The CDR3 contains 14 residues. V lost 0 bases, J lost 4 bases, and 12 bases lay in between. CDR1 is SQVTM and CDR2 is ANQGSEA in the germline V gene.

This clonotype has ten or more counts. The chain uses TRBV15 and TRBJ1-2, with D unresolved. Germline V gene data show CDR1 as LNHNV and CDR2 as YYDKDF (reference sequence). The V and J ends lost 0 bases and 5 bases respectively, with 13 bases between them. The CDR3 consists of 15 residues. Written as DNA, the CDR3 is TGTGCCACCAGCAGAGATCTCGGACTACCATATGGCTACACCTTC. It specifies CATSRDLGLPYGYTF.

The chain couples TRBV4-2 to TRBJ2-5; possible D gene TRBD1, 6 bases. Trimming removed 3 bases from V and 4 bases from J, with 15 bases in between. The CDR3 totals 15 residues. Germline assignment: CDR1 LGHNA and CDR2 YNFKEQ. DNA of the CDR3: TGTGCCAGCAGCCAGACACAGGGTCGGCGAGAGACCCAGTACTTC. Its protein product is CASSQTQGRRETQYF.

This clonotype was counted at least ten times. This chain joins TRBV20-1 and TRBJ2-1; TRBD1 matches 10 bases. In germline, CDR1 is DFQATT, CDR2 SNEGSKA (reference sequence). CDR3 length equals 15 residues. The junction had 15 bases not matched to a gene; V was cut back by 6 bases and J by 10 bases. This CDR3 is CSAEDPRTGGDEQFF. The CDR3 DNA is TGCAGTGCCGAAGATCCTAGGACAGGGGGAGACGAGCAGTTCTTC.

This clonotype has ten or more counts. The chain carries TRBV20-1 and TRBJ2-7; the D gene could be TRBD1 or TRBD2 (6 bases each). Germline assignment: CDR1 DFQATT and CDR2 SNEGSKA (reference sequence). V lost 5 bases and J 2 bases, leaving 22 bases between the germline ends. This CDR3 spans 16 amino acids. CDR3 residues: CSAEGGRQYPPYEQYF. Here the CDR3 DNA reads TGCAGTGCTGAGGGGGGACGTCAGTATCCCCCCTACGAGCAGTACTTC.

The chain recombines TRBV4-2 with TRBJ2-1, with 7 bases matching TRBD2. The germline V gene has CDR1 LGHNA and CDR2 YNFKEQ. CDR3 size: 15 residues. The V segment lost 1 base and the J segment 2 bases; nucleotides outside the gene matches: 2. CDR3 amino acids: CASSQGREPYNEQFF. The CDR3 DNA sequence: TGTGCCAGCAGCCAAGGGCGGGAGCCCTACAATGAGCAGTTCTTC.

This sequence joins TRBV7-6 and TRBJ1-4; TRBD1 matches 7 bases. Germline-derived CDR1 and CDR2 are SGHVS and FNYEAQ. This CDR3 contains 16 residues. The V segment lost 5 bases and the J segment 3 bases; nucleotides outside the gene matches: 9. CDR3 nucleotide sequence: TGTGCCAGCAGCATGGACAGGAGCATAGCTAATGAAAAACTGTTTTTT. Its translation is CASSMDRSIANEKLFF.

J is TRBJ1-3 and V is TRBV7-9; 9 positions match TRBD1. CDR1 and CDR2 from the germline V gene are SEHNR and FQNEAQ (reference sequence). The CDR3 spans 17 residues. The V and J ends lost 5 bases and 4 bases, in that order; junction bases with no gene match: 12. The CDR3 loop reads CASSPRDRVRLGNTIYF. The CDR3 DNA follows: TGTGCCAGCAGCCCCCGGGACAGGGTTCGATTGGGAAACACCATATATTTT.

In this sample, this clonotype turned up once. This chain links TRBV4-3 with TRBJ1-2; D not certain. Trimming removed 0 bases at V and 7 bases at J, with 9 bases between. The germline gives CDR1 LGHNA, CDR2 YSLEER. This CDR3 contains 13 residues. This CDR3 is CASSQDLTGGYTF. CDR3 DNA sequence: TGCGCCAGCAGCCAAGATCTAACTGGTGGCTACACCTTC.

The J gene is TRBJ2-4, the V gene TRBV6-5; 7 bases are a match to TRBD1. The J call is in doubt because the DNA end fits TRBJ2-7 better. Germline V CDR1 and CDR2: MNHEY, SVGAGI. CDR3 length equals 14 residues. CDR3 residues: CASSTPTGIDEQYF. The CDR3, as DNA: TGTGCCAGCAGTACCCCGACAGGGATCGACGAGCAGTACTTC.

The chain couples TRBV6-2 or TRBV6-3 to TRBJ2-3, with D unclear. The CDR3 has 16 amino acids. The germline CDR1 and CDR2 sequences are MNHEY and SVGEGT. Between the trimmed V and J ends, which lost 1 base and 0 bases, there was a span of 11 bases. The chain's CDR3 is CASSYFTETSTDTQYF. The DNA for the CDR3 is TGTGCCAGCAGTTACTTTACGGAAACTAGCACAGATACGCAGTATTTT.

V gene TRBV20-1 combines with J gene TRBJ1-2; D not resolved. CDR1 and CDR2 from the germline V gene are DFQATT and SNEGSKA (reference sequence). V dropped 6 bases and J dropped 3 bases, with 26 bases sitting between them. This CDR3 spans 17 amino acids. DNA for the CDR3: TGCAGTGCCCGGCGAGGCGAGGCGATTACCCGCTACTATGGCTACACCTTC. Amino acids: CSARRGEAITRYYGYTF.